Sequencing of this T cell receptor beta chain was carried out in a study of T cell clonotyping in hematopoietic cell transplantation (dated by TCRdb to about 2021). Regarding the research as a whole: A total of over 130 blood samples were gathered in the study from around 40 consecutive transplant recipients along with their related donors. Patients were recruited between 2015 and 2017 and followed until late 2020 or death. Findings and caveats that apply to the study as a whole: Just a small fraction of recipient repertoires overlapped with donor repertoires, and more than 95% appeared de novo at the given depth. After transplant, TCR diversity in recipients dropped, and pathologically expanded clonotypes increased progressively from day 30 to day 180. The sample size was limited, and because cells were not sorted, the contributions of CD4 and CD8 repertoires could not be separated. Broader posttransplant TCR repertoire diversity was predicted by donor and pretransplant recipient Inverse Simpson Index values.

The V end gives up 3 bases and the J end 7 bases, leaving 7 bases in the junction not matched to a gene. The CDR3 runs 16 residues from the cysteine to the phenylalanine. Only the CDR3 portion is preserved as DNA: 48 bases, with reading frame beginning at the first base. From a lookup of the germline V gene, CDR1 and CDR2 are MGHDK and SYGVNS. Turning to this clone: It lacks a known antigen. No per-base quality is available; no much larger clone lies one base away.

The immunoSEQ assay, a bias-controlled multiplex PCR with V- and J-specific primers, was used to amplify TCR beta CDR3 regions from genomic DNA. A proprietary barcode and Illumina adapter sequences were added to the CDR3 amplicons in a second PCR step. An Illumina MiSeq instrument was used to sequence the CDR3 libraries. As for how the authors treated the data: immunoSEQ Analyzer 3.0 was used for export and quality control, with R Bioconductor and Immunarch used for downstream analyses. Repertoire metrics were calculated using only productive rearrangements within the normalized downsampled data set. In the normalized cohort, a clonotype counted as pathologically expanded if the clonotype was larger than 5 templates. The Inverse Simpson Index was used to measure repertoire diversity. To capture all clonotypes, the CMV-specificity analyses were run on the non-normalized data set. Entries here come from immuneACCESS through TCRdb and include only in-frame sequences with V and J called. Some clones fail to appear in such tables; in the studies checked, an unresolved V gene covers under half of the shortfall, and the cause of the remainder is unknown. V, J and clone size are those of that table, while D and trimming were read from the DNA. The sample table shows about 17,000 clones, and under 90% are seen once. The top ten clonotypes cover 4% to 5% of the sample.

The time point label of this sample denotes: 100 days after allo-HCT. Recipient blood was collected about 28 days before transplant and at days 30, 100 and 180 after transplant. Using Nuclei Lysis Solution, genomic DNA was extracted from unfractionated peripheral blood mononuclear cells that were either fresh or cryopreserved. The material sequenced was PBMCs, taken 100 days after allogeneic stem cell transplant. The origin of this receptor is a male patient in his sixties or seventies who had an allogeneic stem cell transplant from a related donor, so the T cells may come from the graft donor. Some clones in this sample may be carry-over from other donors' samples. The chain is made from TRBV25-1 and TRBJ1-6; 9 bases in the junction line up with TRBD1. The sequenced DNA is TGTGCCAGCAGTGACCGACACAGGGGGCCCAATTCACCCCTCCACTTT. This gives the protein CASSDRHRGPNSPLHF.